The next 2 T cell receptor beta chains were all read from a single sample in a study of shared clonotypes between healthy human individuals (dated by TCRdb to about 2020). Library preparation was by the immunoSEQ multiplex PCR assay. TCRdb took this table from immuneACCESS and kept in-frame rearrangements with V and J called. Such tables lack part of the clones; where checked against another copy, unresolved V genes explain under half of the gap, and the rest is unexplained. The sample table records a few million clones; 85% to 95% of these occur just once. Of the sample, around 0.38% is held by the ten largest clones. Sequencing input: naive CD4+ T cells from PBMCs. In the paper's terms, the cell subset or site label means: CD45RA+ positively selected. The receptors were gathered from a man between 18 and 29 years old in good health. Some clones in this sample may be carry-over from other donors' samples.

With respect to this clone: At the DNA level, this CDR3 is encoded by other sequences in the same sample as well. The rearrangement links TRBV5-1 to TRBJ1-6, with D maybe TRBD1 (5 bases). CDR3 length equals 14 residues. From germline, CDR1 is SGHRS and CDR2 YFSETQ. Trimming shortened V by 0 bases and J by 6 bases, and 7 bases separated the two germline ends. The CDR3 protein is CASSLAGSNSPLHF. CDR3 coding DNA: TGCGCCAGCAGCTTGGCAGGGAGTAATTCACCCCTCCACTTT.

This sequence joins TRBV19 and TRBJ2-3, with a possible D match to TRBD1 (6 bases). The germline gives CDR1 LNHDA, CDR2 SQIVND (reference sequence). This CDR3 spans 15 amino acids. Trimming cost V 5 bases and J 2 bases, with 14 bases left between them. CDR3: CASSYTGQFTDTQYF. In DNA, the CDR3 is TGTGCCAGTAGTTACACCGGACAGTTCACAGATACGCAGTATTTT.